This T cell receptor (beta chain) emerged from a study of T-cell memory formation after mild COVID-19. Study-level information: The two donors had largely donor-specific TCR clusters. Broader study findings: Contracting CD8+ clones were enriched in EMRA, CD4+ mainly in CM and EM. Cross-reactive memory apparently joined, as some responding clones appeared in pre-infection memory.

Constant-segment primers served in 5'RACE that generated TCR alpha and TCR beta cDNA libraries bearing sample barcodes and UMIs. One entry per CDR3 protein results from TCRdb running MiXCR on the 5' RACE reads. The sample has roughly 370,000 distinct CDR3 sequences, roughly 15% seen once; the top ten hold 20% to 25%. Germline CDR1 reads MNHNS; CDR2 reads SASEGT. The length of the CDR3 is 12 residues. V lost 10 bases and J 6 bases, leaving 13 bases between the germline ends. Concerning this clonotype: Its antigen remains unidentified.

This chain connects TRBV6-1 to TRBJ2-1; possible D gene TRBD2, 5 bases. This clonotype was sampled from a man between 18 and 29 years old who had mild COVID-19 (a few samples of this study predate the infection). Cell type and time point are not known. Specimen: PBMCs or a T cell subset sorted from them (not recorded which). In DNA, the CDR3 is TGTGCCACCTTGGACTCTCCCAATGAGCAGTTCTTC. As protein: CATLDSPNEQFF.